This TCR beta chain originates from a study of blood T cell repertoires in COVID-19. Study summary: Researchers got acute and convalescent COVID-19 samples from the United States, Italy and Spain.

As originally analysed: Amplification with reference gene primers provided the estimates of nucleated cell counts. The method was immunoSEQ multiplex PCR; TCRdb's version includes in-frame clones alone and lacks a portion of them. V and J calls and clone size are given by that table; D and trimming were obtained from the DNA. In the table there are a few hundred thousand clones, roughly 90% of which are singletons. After removal of 5 bases from V and 7 bases from J, the junction contained 10 bases not matched to a gene. The germline V gene encodes CDR1 SGHDT and CDR2 YYEEEE. The CDR3 loop spans 15 amino acids. Participants were placed into cohorts based on the clinical history they reported.

Source material: PBMCs or T cells enriched from blood (not recorded which). The V gene is TRBV5-6, the J gene TRBJ2-1; TRBD2 agrees at 9 bases. This clonotype was obtained from a woman aged 30 to 39 who had recovered from COVID-19. This chain's CDR3 is CASSVGGGARNEQFF. CDR3 sequence (DNA): TGTGCCAGCAGTGTTGGCGGGGGGGCTCGAAATGAGCAGTTCTTC.